Listed below are T cell receptor beta chains from one sample, sequenced in a study of early T cells in non-severe SARS-CoV-2 infection. TCRdb reanalysed the 5' RACE reads using MiXCR and keeps one entry per CDR3 protein. The repertoire consists of approximately 69,000 distinct CDR3 sequences, with about 11% occurring once and the leading ten covering approximately 6.4%. Sequenced input: whole blood. Receptors were obtained from an adult who was a healthcare worker with PCR-confirmed SARS-CoV-2 infection or an uninfected control (not recorded which). Both conserved end residues are part of each CDR3. The order of the fields is clone size, V gene, D gene, J gene, CDR3 protein, CDR3 DNA. A D gene is named only where the DNA matches it firmly. Clone size is shown for a subset of rows, as once, few, many or a class of expanded clone.

>few|TRBV20-1|NA|TRBJ2-1
CSAYSGLSYNEQFF
TGCAGTGCTTATTCAGGTCTCTCCTACAATGAGCAGTTCTTC
>few|TRBV2|TRBD1|TRBJ2-4
CASVPETGINIQYF
TGTGCCAGCGTACCTGAGACAGGGATAAACATTCAGTACTTC
>few|TRBV5-1|TRBD1|TRBJ1-2
CASSTGQGFGYTF
TGCGCCAGCAGCACGGGACAGGGATTTGGCTACACCTTC
>few|TRBV12-3/TRBV12-4|NA|TRBJ1-2
CASSFSGHYGYTF
TGTGCCAGCAGTTTCTCAGGCCACTATGGCTACACCTTC
>many|TRBV18|TRBD2|TRBJ2-1
CASSPGLEGREQFF
TGTGCCAGCTCTCCGGGACTAGAGGGACGCGAGCAGTTCTTC
>many|TRBV6-1|TRBD2|TRBJ2-3
CASSLAGGPVDTQYF
TGTGCCAGCAGTCTAGCGGGGGGGCCGGTGGATACGCAGTATTTT
>few|TRBV5-1|NA|TRBJ2-1
CASSLVGYNEQFF
TGCGCCAGCAGCTTGGTAGGTTACAATGAGCAGTTCTTC
>many|TRBV3-1|NA|TRBJ2-2
CASSQGHTGELFF
TGTGCCAGCAGCCAAGGGCACACCGGGGAGCTGTTTTTT
>NA|TRBV5-1|NA|TRBJ2-7
CASSLAGVYYEQYF
TGCGCCAGCAGCTTGGCAGGGGTTTACTACGAGCAGTACTTC
>NA|TRBV12-3/TRBV12-4|TRBD2|TRBJ2-7
CASSPSGGYLYEQYF
TGTGCCAGCAGTCCCTCCGGGGGGTACCTATACGAGCAGTACTTC
>many|TRBV27|TRBD1|TRBJ2-2
CASRLGQGKTGELFF
TGTGCCAGCAGATTAGGACAGGGAAAAACCGGGGAGCTGTTTTTT
>many|TRBV5-6|TRBD1|TRBJ1-4
CASSLGTGTRKLFF
TGTGCCAGCAGCTTGGGGACAGGGACGCGTAAACTGTTTTTT
>many|TRBV10-3|NA|TRBJ1-1
CAISEAGNTEAFF
TGTGCCATCTCCGAGGCTGGGAACACTGAAGCTTTCTTT
>NA|TRBV20-1|NA|TRBJ1-5
CSALGAPGQPQHF
TGCAGTGCCCTGGGGGCGCCCGGTCAGCCCCAGCATTTT
>many|TRBV19|TRBD2|TRBJ2-1
CASSKRLAGEKEQFF
TGTGCCAGTAGTAAACGACTAGCGGGAGAAAAGGAGCAGTTCTTC
>many|TRBV10-3|NA|TRBJ2-1
CAISEVFEGNEQFF
TGTGCCATCAGTGAAGTATTTGAAGGGAATGAGCAGTTCTTC